The T cell receptor beta chain described here comes from a study of blood T cells in healthy people across ages. Findings of the study overall: Significant beta diversity loss was already apparent by age approximately 37, declining roughly linearly.

Germline CDR1 and CDR2: SGDLS and YYNGEE. The CDR3 spans 15 residues. With V trimmed by 0 bases and J by 6 bases, 6 bases remained unmatched. Combining a sample-barcoded 5' primer with a J-beta primer mix, a second PCR ran for about 7 to 11 cycles. A tag from a template-switch adaptor with 12 random nucleotides marked each cDNA molecule. MiXCR, applied by TCRdb to the 5' RACE reads, yields one record per CDR3 protein. The profile covers around 1,100,000 distinct CDR3 sequences, with 35% to 40% appearing a single time and roughly 14% taken by the ten largest. This clonotype was counted between two and nine times. Its antigen remains unknown.

Sequenced input: blood. The rearrangement uses TRBV9 and TRBJ2-3, with TRBD2 matching over 8 bases. The receptor was derived from a man between 18 and 35 years old in good health. This CDR3 is CASSVGGGPRDTQYF. CDR3 bases: TGTGCCAGCAGCGTAGGCGGGGGGCCCCGGGATACGCAGTATTTT.